The rows below give T cell receptor beta chains drawn from one sample of a study of blood T cells in healthy people across ages. TCRdb re-called the 5' RACE reads through MiXCR, storing one row per CDR3 protein. Among 710,000 or so distinct CDR3 sequences listed, 32% were seen once. Sequencing used blood. These receptors were taken from a woman older than 75 in good health. CDR3s include the opening cysteine and the closing phenylalanine or tryptophan. D genes are given only for firm matches. The size field is filled for only some rows; it gives once, few, many or a size class.

CDR3 DNA | CDR3 protein | V gene | D gene | J gene | clone size
TGCGCCAGCAGCCAAGAACACAGAAAGGCCTACGAGCAGTACTTC | CASSQEHRKAYEQYF | TRBV4-1 | . | TRBJ2-7 | .
TGTGCCAGCAGACGAACCGGGACAGGGGCGAGAGAGACCCAGTACTTC | CASRRTGTGARETQYF | TRBV27 | TRBD1 | TRBJ2-5 | .
TGCGCCAGCAGCTTGGGGGCCGGGACAGGGGGAGAGACCCAGTACTTC | CASSLGAGTGGETQYF | TRBV5-1 | TRBD1 | TRBJ2-5 | many
TGTGCCAGCAGTGAATCCCAGCGGGCCGACCAAGAGACCCAGTACTTC | CASSESQRADQETQYF | TRBV2 | . | TRBJ2-5 | many
TGTGCCAGCAGCCGGAGGACTAGCAGAGGGGCCAACGTCCTGACTTTC | CASSRRTSRGANVLTF | TRBV27 | TRBD2 | TRBJ2-6 | once
TGTGCCAGCAGCCCCAGCGGGATCCAAGAGACCCAGTACTTC | CASSPSGIQETQYF | TRBV7-2 | TRBD2 | TRBJ2-5 | .
TGTGCCAGTAGTAAGGGACTAGCGGGGGGGCCGGGCTCCTACAATGAGCAGTTCTTC | CASSKGLAGGPGSYNEQFF | TRBV19 | TRBD2 | TRBJ2-1 | few
TGTGCCACCAGTGATGTGGGACTAGCGGGGGGTGATACGCAGTATTTT | CATSDVGLAGGDTQYF | TRBV24-1 | TRBD2 | TRBJ2-3 | .
TGTGCCAGCAGCCAAGATCGGAAAAGCTCTGGGGCCAACGTCCTGACTTTC | CASSQDRKSSGANVLTF | TRBV4-2 | . | TRBJ2-6 | .
TGCGCCAGCAGCTTGGGCCTTAGACTAGCGGGGGTTTCCCTTAGCTCCTACGAGCAGTACTTC | CASSLGLRLAGVSLSSYEQYF | TRBV5-1 | TRBD2 | TRBJ2-7 | many
TGTGCCAGCAGCCAAGAACTAGCGGGGGGGCTAGCGGAGACCCAGTACTTC | CASSQELAGGLAETQYF | TRBV4-2 | TRBD2 | TRBJ2-5 | many
TGCGCCAGCAGCTTGGTTCCGGACAGGGGAACAGATACGCAGTATTTT | CASSLVPDRGTDTQYF | TRBV5-1 | TRBD1 | TRBJ2-3 | .
TGCAGTGCGGTGGGACTAGAATACGAGCAGTACTTC | CSAVGLEYEQYF | TRBV20-1 | TRBD2 | TRBJ2-7 | many
TGCGCCAGCAGCTTGGGTCAGGGGGTCTCCTACGAGCAGTACTTC | CASSLGQGVSYEQYF | TRBV5-1 | TRBD1 | TRBJ2-7 | many
TGTGCCAGCAGCCTCAGACAGGGAACAGATACGCAGTATTTT | CASSLRQGTDTQYF | TRBV11-3 | TRBD1 | TRBJ2-3 | many
TGTGCCAGTATCACGGGGAACTACAATGAGCAGTTCTTC | CASITGNYNEQFF | TRBV18 | . | TRBJ2-1 | many
TGCAGTGCCCCCAGGGGGGCCAAAAGGGGGGATACGCAGTATTTT | CSAPRGAKRGDTQYF | TRBV20-1 | . | TRBJ2-3 | many
TGCAGTGCTAGCCCTCGGGACGGGAACTACGAGCAGTACTTC | CSASPRDGNYEQYF | TRBV20-1 | . | TRBJ2-7 | many
TGTGCCAGCAGTTTGGACGGGGGGGCAGGGGAGACCCAGTACTTC | CASSLDGGAGETQYF | TRBV7-2 | TRBD2 | TRBJ2-5 | many
TGCGCCAGCAGCCAAGATCAACTAGCGGGAGGTGCAGATACGCAGTATTTT | CASSQDQLAGGADTQYF | TRBV4-1 | TRBD2 | TRBJ2-3 | .
TGCAGTGCAAAAAGGAACAGCAGGGTCGCCTACAATGAGCAGTTCTTC | CSAKRNSRVAYNEQFF | TRBV20-1 | . | TRBJ2-1 | .
TGTGCCAGCGGGACAGGGCAGAACACTGAAGCTTTCTTT | CASGTGQNTEAFF | TRBV11-2 | TRBD1 | TRBJ1-1 | .
TGCAGTGCTAGACTTTCCGGGACTAGCGGGAGATCCTGGGCAGATACGCAGTATTTT | CSARLSGTSGRSWADTQYF | TRBV20-1 | TRBD2 | TRBJ2-3 | .
TGTGCCAGCAGCCCCCCACGGCAGCGGGGGGCAGAGACCCAGTACTTC | CASSPPRQRGAETQYF | TRBV5-4 | TRBD2 | TRBJ2-5 | many
TGCGCCAGCAGCTTGGGTCTTACTAATGAAAAACTGTTTTTT | CASSLGLTNEKLFF | TRBV5-1 | . | TRBJ1-4 | .
TGTGCCAGCTCACCGCGGACAGGGGGACCGCAAGAGACCCAGTACTTC | CASSPRTGGPQETQYF | TRBV18 | TRBD1 | TRBJ2-5 | few
TGTGCCAGCAGCTTAGTAGGCCAGGCGGCTGGCTACACCTTC | CASSLVGQAAGYTF | TRBV7-2 | . | TRBJ1-2 | .
TGCAGCGTTGATCGGACAGGGAACACTGAAGCTTTCTTT | CSVDRTGNTEAFF | TRBV29-1 | TRBD1 | TRBJ1-1 | .
TGCAGTGCTAGATCCCCCGGGACAGGGCGCGAGACCCAGTACTTC | CSARSPGTGRETQYF | TRBV20-1 | TRBD1 | TRBJ2-5 | .
TGCAGTGCCACCCCACCTAGCGGGGGCTCTGGGGCCAACGTCCTGACTTTC | CSATPPSGGSGANVLTF | TRBV20-1 | TRBD2 | TRBJ2-6 | many
TGCAGCGTCGCACAGGTATACAATGAGCAGTTCTTC | CSVAQVYNEQFF | TRBV29-1 | . | TRBJ2-1 | .
TGCAGTGCTAGAGTGGCAGGGGGTTTCTACGAGCAGTACTTC | CSARVAGGFYEQYF | TRBV20-1 | TRBD1 | TRBJ2-7 | .
TGTGCCAGTAGAGACAGGGGCCCCTCAAGCAATCAGCCCCAGCATTTT | CASRDRGPSSNQPQHF | TRBV6-5 | TRBD1 | TRBJ1-5 | .
TGTGCCACCAGCAGCGGGGGGGGCACAGATGCGCAGTATTTT | CATSSGGGTDAQYF | TRBV15 | TRBD2 | TRBJ2-3 | few
TGCAGTGCTAGATATCTTGGGCAAAGAAACACCATATATTTT | CSARYLGQRNTIYF | TRBV20-1 | . | TRBJ1-3 | .
TGTGCCAGCAGGACCGATAGGCTCAGAAACATTCAGTACTTC | CASRTDRLRNIQYF | TRBV2 | . | TRBJ2-4 | .
TGTGCCAGTAGTCCCCGGGGGGGGCTCACAGATACGCAGTATTTT | CASSPRGGLTDTQYF | TRBV19 | TRBD2 | TRBJ2-3 | few
TGCAGTGCCGCTTCTAGCGGGGGGACGAGCTCCTACAATGAGCAGTTCTTC | CSAASSGGTSSYNEQFF | TRBV20-1 | TRBD2 | TRBJ2-1 | many
TGCAGTGCTAGAGATGGGACGGACTCCAAGGAGACCCAGTACTTC | CSARDGTDSKETQYF | TRBV20-1 | . | TRBJ2-5 | .
TGTGCCAGCAGTTTAGCGCTAGGGCTAGCGAGTACAGATATGCAGTATTTT | CASSLALGLASTDMQYF | TRBV12-3/TRBV12-4 | . | TRBJ2-3 | .
TGCAGTGCTAGAGACGACGGCTACGAGCAGTACTTC | CSARDDGYEQYF | TRBV20-1 | . | TRBJ2-7 | many